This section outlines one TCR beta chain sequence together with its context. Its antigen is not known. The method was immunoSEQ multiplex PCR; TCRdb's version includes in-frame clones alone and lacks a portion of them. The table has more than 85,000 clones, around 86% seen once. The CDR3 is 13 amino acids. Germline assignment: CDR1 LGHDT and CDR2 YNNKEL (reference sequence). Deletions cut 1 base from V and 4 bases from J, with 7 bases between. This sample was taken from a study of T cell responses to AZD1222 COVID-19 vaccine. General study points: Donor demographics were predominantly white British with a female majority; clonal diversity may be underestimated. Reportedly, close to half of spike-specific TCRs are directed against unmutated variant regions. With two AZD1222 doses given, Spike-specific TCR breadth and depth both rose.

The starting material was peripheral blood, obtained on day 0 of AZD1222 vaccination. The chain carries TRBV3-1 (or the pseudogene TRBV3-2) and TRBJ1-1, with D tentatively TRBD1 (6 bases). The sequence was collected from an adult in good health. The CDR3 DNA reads TGTGCCAGCAGCCAAGTGGACAGCACTGAAGCTTTCTTT. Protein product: CASSQVDSTEAFF.